A selection of T cell receptor beta chains follows, all from one sample in a study of blood T cell repertoires in COVID-19. Clones were sequenced by immunoSEQ multiplex PCR, and TCRdb holds only the in-frame ones, with some missing. The sample lists almost 400,000 clones, over 75% occurring once. Input material: PBMCs or T cells enriched from blood (not recorded which). These receptors were obtained from a woman in her 30s with acute COVID-19. CDR3s include the opening cysteine and the closing phenylalanine or tryptophan. A D gene is named only where the DNA matches it firmly. A row's size may be missing; if present it is once, few, many or a size class.

>NA|TRBJ1-5|NA|TRBV5-5|15
TGTGCCAGCAGCATAAATGACAGGAGCAATCAGCCCCAGCATTTT
CASSINDRSNQPQHF
>NA|TRBJ2-2|NA|TRBV10-3|14
TGTGCCATCAGGAAGACAGGGAACACCGGGGAGCTGTTTTTT
CAIRKTGNTGELFF
>NA|TRBJ2-2|NA|TRBV3-1/TRBV3-2|15
TGTGCCAGCAGCCAAGCGGGGGTCAACACCGGGGAGCTGTTTTTT
CASSQAGVNTGELFF
>NA|TRBJ1-2|TRBD1|TRBV4-3|15
TGCGCCAGCAGCCAAGACACGGGACAGAGCTATGGCTACACCTTC
CASSQDTGQSYGYTF
>NA|TRBJ2-1|TRBD2|TRBV7-2|17
TGTGCCAGCAGCCCAACGACTAGCGGGGGGGCGGACAATGAGCAGTTCTTC
CASSPTTSGGADNEQFF
>NA|TRBJ2-2|NA|TRBV4-1|16
TGCGCCAGCAGCCGGGGGCCGGGGTTTAGCACCGGGGAGCTGTTTTTT
CASSRGPGFSTGELFF
>NA|TRBJ2-2|NA|TRBV3-1/TRBV3-2|19
TGTGCCAGCAGCCAATGGAGCCCAGGGGTTCGCCCCAACACCGGGGAGCTGTTTTTT
CASSQWSPGVRPNTGELFF
>NA|TRBJ1-6|TRBD1|TRBV6-5|15
TGTGCCAGCAGGGGACAGGGACAAATTAATTCACCCCTCCACTTT
CASRGQGQINSPLHF
>once|TRBJ2-2|NA|TRBV7-9|18
TGTGCCAGCAGCTTCCTCCTCTACAGGGAAAGTGTGACCGGGGAGCTGTTTTTT
CASSFLLYRESVTGELFF
>NA|TRBJ1-1|NA|TRBV5-5|14
TGTGCCAGCAGCTTGGGATGGAGCGTTACTGAAGCTTTCTTT
CASSLGWSVTEAFF
>NA|TRBJ1-2|TRBD1|TRBV5-4|12
TGTGCCAGCAGCCTGGACAGGAATGGCTACACCTTC
CASSLDRNGYTF
>NA|TRBJ1-1|TRBD1|TRBV27|13
TGTGCCAGCAGTTCTCCGACAGGGGTTGAAGCTTTCTTT
CASSSPTGVEAFF
>NA|TRBJ1-1|TRBD1|TRBV5-1|15
TGCGCCAGCAGCCGTTCGACAGGGGGGAACACTGAAGCTTTCTTT
CASSRSTGGNTEAFF
>NA|TRBJ1-1|TRBD1|TRBV20-1|11
TGCAGTGCTTTGAGGACAGGGGAGGCTTTCTTT
CSALRTGEAFF